Included here is one T cell receptor (beta chain) sequence, with context. The antigen is undetermined. Expressed TCRB transcripts were sequenced, since all the RNA that had been isolated was reverse transcribed. Profiling relied on immunoSEQ multiplex PCR, and the TCRdb table lists in-frame clones only, not all of them. The sample has 500,000 to 850,000 clones; roughly an eighth are singletons. This entry is derived from a study of beta chain features in type 1 diabetes. Study results and caveats: Researchers report that Type 1 diabetes patients had moderately but significantly shorter TCRB CDR3s across all four CD4+ subsets.

CD45RO/CCR7/CD25/CD127/CD95/CD27 separated CD4+ naive, central memory, regulatory and stem cell-like memory cells by sorting. The CDR3 runs 13 residues. V trimming: 10 bases; J trimming: 5 bases; junction bases outside the gene matches: 8. CDR1 is MNHEY, CDR2 SVGAGI, per germline. V usage is TRBV6-5 and J usage is TRBJ1-5; 7 positions match TRBD1. Sample: naive CD4+ T cells from blood. This sequence was found in a young man with type 1 diabetes. The chain's CDR3 is CAIRQGGDQPQHF. For the CDR3, the DNA is TGTGCCATCCGACAGGGAGGGGATCAGCCCCAGCATTTT.